This T cell receptor beta chain comes out of a study of blood T cell repertoires in COVID-19. Repertoires were generated with immunoSEQ multiplex PCR, while TCRdb's copy carries only in-frame clones and drops some. The data show 350,000 or so clones, with more than 70% seen just once and around 1.6% held by the top ten. This clone was counted a single time. In germline, CDR1 is SEHNR, CDR2 FQNEAQ (reference sequence). V gave up 4 bases and J gave up 4 bases; unmatched junction bases: 4. This CDR3 is 14 amino acids long. The sample was peripheral blood. The origin of this receptor is a young woman with COVID-19, enrolled during active disease. The V call is TRBV7-9, the J call TRBJ1-3; TRBD1 agrees at 7 bases. CDR3 DNA: TGTGCCAGCAGCTCAACAGGGGTAGGAAACACCATATATTTT. This gives the protein CASSSTGVGNTIYF.